These 15 T cell receptor beta chains were sequenced from one sample in a study of cytomegalovirus exposure and HLA in healthy donors. Profiled with immunoSEQ multiplex PCR; TCRdb holds only in-frame clones, not every one. The sample yields roughly 260,000 clones, 80% to 90% seen once. Material for sequencing was PBMCs. These receptors all come from a man younger than 35 in good health and CMV-seronegative.

The chain carries TRBV18 and TRBJ1-3; weak D call: TRBD1 (6 bases). This CDR3 is 13 amino acids long. V gave up 4 bases and J gave up 8 bases, with 12 bases separating them. Germline CDR1 is KGHSH and CDR2 is LQKENI. The CDR3: CASSRNREDTIYF. The CDR3 nucleotides read TGTGCCAGCTCACGAAACAGGGAAGACACCATATATTTT. Filled out from reference TRBV18 and TRBJ1-3, the complete variable domain reads NAGVMQNPRHLVRRRGQEARLRCSPMKGHSHVYWYRQLPEEGLKFMVYLQKENIIDESGMPKERFSAEFPKEGPSILRIQQVVRGDSAAYFCASSRNREDTIYFGEGSWLTVV.

V usage is TRBV4-1 and J usage is TRBJ2-7; no firm D call. V was trimmed by 6 bases and J by 2 bases, leaving 14 bases between them. The CDR3 runs to 14 residues. Looked up from germline, CDR1 is MGHRA and CDR2 is YSYEKL. The CDR3 nucleotides read TGCGCCAGCAGATTGTCAAGAGGAACCTACGAGCAGTACTTC. It encodes CASRLSRGTYEQYF.

The chain is built from TRBV28 and TRBJ1-2; possible D gene TRBD1, 6 bases. CDR1 is MDHEN, CDR2 SYDVKM, per germline. The germline V and J ends were trimmed by 3 bases and 3 bases, with 11 bases remaining between them. The CDR3 runs to 14 residues. DNA of the CDR3: TGTGCCAGCAGTTTGGGGGGGCTGGACTATGGCTACACCTTC. It is translated as CASSLGGLDYGYTF.

The rearrangement uses TRBV7-2 and TRBJ2-1; D possibly corresponds to TRBD2 (5 bases). V dropped 5 bases and J dropped 8 bases, with 16 bases sitting between them. Germline V gene sequence: CDR1 SGHTA, CDR2 FQGNSA. This CDR3 has 14 amino acids. The CDR3 sequence is CASSRGISLDEQFF. In nucleotides, the CDR3 is TGTGCCAGCAGCCGAGGGATTTCCCTCGATGAGCAGTTCTTC. Drawing the rest from reference TRBV7-2 and TRBJ2-1, the complete variable domain is GAGVSQSPSNKVTEKGKDVELRCDPISGHTALYWYRQSLGQGLEFLIYFQGNSAPDKSGLPSDRFSAERTGGSVSTLTIQRTQQEDSAVYLCASSRGISLDEQFFGPGTRLTVL.

Details on this clone: Germline and junction disagree at one end, which may indicate a read error. The chain joins TRBV7-7 to TRBJ2-5; the D gene is possibly TRBD1 (5 bases). Germline V gives CDR1 SSHAT, CDR2 FNYEAQ (reference sequence). The length of the CDR3 is 13 residues. Here the CDR3 DNA reads TGTGCTAGCATCAAATCCCCAGGGGAGACCCAGTACTTC. It codes for CASIKSPGETQYF.

V gene TRBV5-1 combines with J gene TRBJ2-3; no definite D call. Between the trimmed V and J ends, which lost 4 bases and 0 bases, there was a span of 9 bases. Germline V CDR1 and CDR2: SGHRS, YFSETQ. CDR3 length: 14 amino acids. CDR3 region: CASSPITSTDTQYF. CDR3 bases: TGCGCCAGCAGCCCTATCACTAGCACAGATACGCAGTATTTT.

This chain connects TRBV7-9 to TRBJ2-7; no firm D call. V shed 1 base and J shed 5 bases, with 12 bases lying between them. The CDR3 totals 14 residues. Per germline, CDR1 SEHNR and CDR2 FQNEAQ (reference sequence). As DNA, the CDR3 is TGTGCCAGCAGCTTAGGGTCTAGAATGGACGAGCAGTACTTC. Translating it yields CASSLGSRMDEQYF.

This chain connects TRBV6-5 to TRBJ2-5; 9 nucleotides agree with TRBD1. V lost 8 bases, J lost 8 bases, and 6 bases stayed unmatched. CDR1 and CDR2 (germline): MNHEY, SVGAGI. This CDR3 region has 12 residues. The CDR3 reads CASARDRATQYF. The CDR3 region has the DNA TGTGCCAGCGCACGGGACAGGGCAACCCAGTACTTC.

The chain combines TRBV19 with TRBJ2-3; unclear D gene. The CDR3 sequence is 12 residues long. V lost 6 bases and J 0 bases, leaving 4 bases between the germline ends. Germline V gene lookup returns CDR1 LNHDA and CDR2 SQIVND (reference sequence). The CDR3 nucleotides read TGTGCCAGTAGGGGCAGCACAGATACGCAGTATTTT. Translation gives CASRGSTDTQYF.

The V gene is TRBV2, the J gene TRBJ2-7, with D perhaps TRBD2 (6 bases). The CDR3 has 15 amino acids. CDR1 SNHLY and CDR2 FYNNEI come from the germline V gene. Trimming shortened V by 5 bases and J by 3 bases, and 17 bases separated the two germline ends. CDR3 nucleotide sequence: TGTGCCAGCAGTACCGGGACTTCCGTTTTCTACGAGCAGTACTTC. Translation gives CASSTGTSVFYEQYF.

The genes are TRBV2 and TRBJ2-1; unclear D gene. CDR3 length: 14 residues. The V gene lost 3 bases and the J gene lost 4 bases, with 10 bases spanning the gap. CDR1 and CDR2 from the germline V gene are SNHLY and FYNNEI. CDR3: CASSDSSQYNEQFF. Written as DNA, the CDR3 is TGTGCCAGCAGTGACTCTAGTCAATACAATGAGCAGTTCTTC.

The chain is built from TRBV11-2 and TRBJ2-1; D is perhaps TRBD2 (5 bases). The CDR3 is made up of 12 amino acids. Germline assignment: CDR1 SGHAT and CDR2 FQNNGV. V lost 6 bases to trimming and J lost 6 bases, with 9 bases between them. CDR3 coding DNA: TGTGCCAGCAGACTAGTCGGCAATGAGCAGTTCTTC. Translation gives CASRLVGNEQFF.

The chain joins TRBV30 to TRBJ2-1, with 7 bases lining up with TRBD2. Losses at the gene ends were 0 bases for V and 4 bases for J; bases not matched to a gene: 3. CDR1 is GTSNPN and CDR2 is SVGIG in the germline V gene (reference sequence). The CDR3 has 14 amino acids. CDR3 region: CAWSVPSGYNEQFF. In nucleotides, the CDR3 is TGTGCCTGGAGTGTTCCTAGCGGATACAATGAGCAGTTCTTC.

This chain's CDR3 is CASMTGPTQYF. The CDR3 DNA follows: TGTGCCAGCATGACAGGGCCCACCCAGTACTTC. V usage is TRBV25-1 and J usage is TRBJ2-5, with 7 bases identical to TRBD1. The germline gives CDR1 MGHDK, CDR2 SYGVNS. The CDR3 contains 11 residues. The V segment lost 7 bases and the J segment 8 bases; nucleotides outside the gene matches: 4.

V gene TRBV6-4 combines with J gene TRBJ2-3, with D perhaps TRBD2 (7 bases). The CDR3 consists of 15 residues. Germline V gene data show CDR1 as MRHNA and CDR2 as SNTAGT. Trimming stripped 4 bases from V and 4 bases from J, with 15 bases between. CDR3 residues: CASSALGGAADTQYF. The DNA for the CDR3 is TGTGCCAGCAGTGCCTTGGGGGGGGCGGCAGATACGCAGTATTTT.